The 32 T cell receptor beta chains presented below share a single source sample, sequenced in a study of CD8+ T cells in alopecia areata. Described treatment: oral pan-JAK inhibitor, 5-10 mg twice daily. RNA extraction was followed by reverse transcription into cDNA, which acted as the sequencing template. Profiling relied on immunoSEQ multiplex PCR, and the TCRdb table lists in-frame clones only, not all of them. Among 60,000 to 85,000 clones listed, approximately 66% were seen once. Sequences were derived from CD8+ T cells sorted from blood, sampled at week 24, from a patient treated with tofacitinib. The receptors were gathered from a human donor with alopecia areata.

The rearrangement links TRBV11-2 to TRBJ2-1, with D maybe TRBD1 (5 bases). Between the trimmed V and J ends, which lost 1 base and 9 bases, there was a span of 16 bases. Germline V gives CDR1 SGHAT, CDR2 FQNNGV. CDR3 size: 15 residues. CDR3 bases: TGTGCCAGCAGCTTAGTAGCCAGGGTGGCCTTTGAGCAGTTCTTC. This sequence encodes CASSLVARVAFEQFF.

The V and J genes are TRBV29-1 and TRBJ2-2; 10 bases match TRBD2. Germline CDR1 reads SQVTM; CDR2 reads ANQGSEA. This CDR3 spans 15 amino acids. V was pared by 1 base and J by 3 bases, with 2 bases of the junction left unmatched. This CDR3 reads CSVEGLAGDTGELFF. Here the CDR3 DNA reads TGCAGCGTTGAAGGGCTAGCGGGGGACACCGGGGAGCTGTTTTTT.

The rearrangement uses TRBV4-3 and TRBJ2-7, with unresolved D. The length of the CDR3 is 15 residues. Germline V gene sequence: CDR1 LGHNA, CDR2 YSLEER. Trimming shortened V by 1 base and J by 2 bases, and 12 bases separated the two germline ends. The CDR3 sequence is CASSQGVGFPYEQYF. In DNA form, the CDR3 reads TGCGCCAGCAGCCAAGGAGTAGGGTTTCCCTACGAGCAGTACTTC.

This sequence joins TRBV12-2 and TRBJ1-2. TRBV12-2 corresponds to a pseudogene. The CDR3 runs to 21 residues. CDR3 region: CASRLSRTYRGRVVKPYGYTF. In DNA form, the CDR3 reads TGTGCAAGTCGCTTATCGAGGACTTATCGGGGCAGGGTGGTTAAGCCCTATGGCTACACCTTC.

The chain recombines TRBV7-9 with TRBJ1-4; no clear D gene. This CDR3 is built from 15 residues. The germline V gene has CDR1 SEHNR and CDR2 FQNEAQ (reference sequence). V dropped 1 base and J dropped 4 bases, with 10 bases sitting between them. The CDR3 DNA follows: TGTGCCAGCAGCTTAGAGTCTGGGGTTAATGAAAAACTGTTTTTT. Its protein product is CASSLESGVNEKLFF.

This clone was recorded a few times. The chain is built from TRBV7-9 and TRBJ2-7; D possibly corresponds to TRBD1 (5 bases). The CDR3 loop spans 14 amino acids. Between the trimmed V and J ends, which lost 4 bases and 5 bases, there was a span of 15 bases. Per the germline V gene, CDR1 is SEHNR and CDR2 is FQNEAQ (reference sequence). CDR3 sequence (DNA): TGTGCCAGCAGCTCTCAGGACACGTTGAACGAGCAGTACTTC. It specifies CASSSQDTLNEQYF.

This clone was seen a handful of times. CDR3 region: CASSQEGRSNYGYTF. The CDR3 region has the DNA TGCGCCAGCAGCCAAGAAGGACGGTCTAACTATGGCTACACCTTC. The chain carries TRBV4-3 and TRBJ1-2; D gene uncertain. The CDR3 has 15 amino acids. Trimming took 0 bases from V and 0 from J, leaving 8 bases between them. Germline V gene lookup returns CDR1 LGHNA and CDR2 YSLEER.

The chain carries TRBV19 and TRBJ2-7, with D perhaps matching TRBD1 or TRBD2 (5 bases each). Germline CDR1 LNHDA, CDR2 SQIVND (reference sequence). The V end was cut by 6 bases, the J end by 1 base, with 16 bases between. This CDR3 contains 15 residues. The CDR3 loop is CASRMDRDGSYEQYF. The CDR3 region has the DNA TGTGCCAGTAGAATGGACCGGGACGGTTCCTACGAGCAGTACTTC.

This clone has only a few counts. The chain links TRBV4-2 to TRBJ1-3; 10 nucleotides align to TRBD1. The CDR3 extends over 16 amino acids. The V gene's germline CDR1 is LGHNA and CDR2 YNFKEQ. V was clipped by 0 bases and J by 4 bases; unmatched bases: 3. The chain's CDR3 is CASSQEGQGEGNTIYF. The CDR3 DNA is TGTGCCAGCAGCCAAGAAGGACAGGGGGAAGGAAACACCATATATTTT.

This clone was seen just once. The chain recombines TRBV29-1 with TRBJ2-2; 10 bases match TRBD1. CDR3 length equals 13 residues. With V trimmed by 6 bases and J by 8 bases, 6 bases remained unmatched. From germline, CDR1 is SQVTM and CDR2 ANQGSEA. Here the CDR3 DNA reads TGCAGCGTCCCGACAGGGGGCTCGGGGGAGCTGTTTTTT. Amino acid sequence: CSVPTGGSGELFF.

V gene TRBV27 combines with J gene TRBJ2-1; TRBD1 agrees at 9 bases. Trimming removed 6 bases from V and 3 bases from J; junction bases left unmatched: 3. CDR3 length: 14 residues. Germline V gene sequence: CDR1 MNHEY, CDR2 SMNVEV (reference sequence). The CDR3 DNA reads TGTGCCAGCAGGACAGGGGGAGTCTACAATGAGCAGTTCTTC. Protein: CASRTGGVYNEQFF.

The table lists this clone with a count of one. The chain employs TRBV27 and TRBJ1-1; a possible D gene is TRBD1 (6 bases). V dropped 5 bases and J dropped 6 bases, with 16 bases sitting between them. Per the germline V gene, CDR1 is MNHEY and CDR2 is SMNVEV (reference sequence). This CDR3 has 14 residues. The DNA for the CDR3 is TGTGCCAGCAGTCTCGGGGGGACAAATTCTGAAGCTTTCTTT. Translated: CASSLGGTNSEAFF.

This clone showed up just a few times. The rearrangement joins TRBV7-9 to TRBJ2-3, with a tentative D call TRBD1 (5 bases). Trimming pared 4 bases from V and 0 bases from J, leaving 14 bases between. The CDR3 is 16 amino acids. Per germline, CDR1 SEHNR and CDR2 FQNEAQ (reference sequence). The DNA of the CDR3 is TGTGCCAGCAGCTCCAGGGTGTCAGCTAGCACAGATACGCAGTATTTT. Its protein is CASSSRVSASTDTQYF. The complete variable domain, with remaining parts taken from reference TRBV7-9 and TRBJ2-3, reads DTGVSQNPRHKITKRGQNVTFRCDPISEHNRLYWYRQTLGQGPEFLTYFQNEAQLEKSRLLSDRFSAERPKGSFSTLEIQRTEQGDSAMYLCASSSRVSASTDTQYFGPGTRLTVL.

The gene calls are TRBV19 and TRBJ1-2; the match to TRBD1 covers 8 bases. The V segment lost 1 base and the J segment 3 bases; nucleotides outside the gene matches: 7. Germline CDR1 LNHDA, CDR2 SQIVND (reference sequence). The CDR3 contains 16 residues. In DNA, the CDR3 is TGTGCCAGTAGTATAGGACAGGGGAGCGGTGACTATGGCTACACCTTC. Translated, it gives CASSIGQGSGDYGYTF.

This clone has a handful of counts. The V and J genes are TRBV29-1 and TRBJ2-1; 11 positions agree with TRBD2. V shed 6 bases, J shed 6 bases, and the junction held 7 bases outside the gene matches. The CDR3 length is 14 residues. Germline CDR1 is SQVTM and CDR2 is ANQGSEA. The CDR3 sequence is CSVLGLAVGNEQFF. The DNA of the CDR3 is TGCAGCGTGCTGGGACTAGCGGTGGGCAATGAGCAGTTCTTC.

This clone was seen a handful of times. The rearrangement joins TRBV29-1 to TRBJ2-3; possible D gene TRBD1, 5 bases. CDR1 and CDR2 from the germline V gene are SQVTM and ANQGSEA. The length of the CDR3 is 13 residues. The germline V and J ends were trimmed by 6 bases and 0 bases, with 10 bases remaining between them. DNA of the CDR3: TGCAGCGTCCAGGGTCTTAGCACAGATACGCAGTATTTT. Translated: CSVQGLSTDTQYF.

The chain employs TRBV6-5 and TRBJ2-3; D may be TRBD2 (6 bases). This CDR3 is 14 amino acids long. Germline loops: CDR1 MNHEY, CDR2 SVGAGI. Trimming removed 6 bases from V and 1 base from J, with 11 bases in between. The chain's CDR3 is CASSGRTGTDTQYF. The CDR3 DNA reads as TGTGCCAGCAGCGGGAGAACGGGCACAGATACGCAGTATTTT.

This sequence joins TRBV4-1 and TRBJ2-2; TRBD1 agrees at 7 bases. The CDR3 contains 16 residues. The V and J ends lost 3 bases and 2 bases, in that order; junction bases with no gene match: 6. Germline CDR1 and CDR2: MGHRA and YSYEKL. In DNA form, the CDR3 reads TGCGCCAGCAGCCAGAGGGGGACAGCTAACACCGGGGAGCTGTTTTTT. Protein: CASSQRGTANTGELFF.

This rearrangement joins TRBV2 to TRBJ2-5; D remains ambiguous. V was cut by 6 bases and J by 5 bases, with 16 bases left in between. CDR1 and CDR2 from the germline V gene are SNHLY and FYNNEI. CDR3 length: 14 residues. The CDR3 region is CASRWPKVGETQYF. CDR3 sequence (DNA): TGTGCCAGCAGATGGCCGAAGGTGGGGGAGACCCAGTACTTC. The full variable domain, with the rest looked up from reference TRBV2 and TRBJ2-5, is EPEVTQTPSHQVTQMGQEVILRCVPISNHLYFYWYRQILGQKVEFLVSFYNNEISEKSEIFDDQFSVERPDGSNFTLKIRSTKLEDSAMYFCASRWPKVGETQYFGPGTRLLVL.

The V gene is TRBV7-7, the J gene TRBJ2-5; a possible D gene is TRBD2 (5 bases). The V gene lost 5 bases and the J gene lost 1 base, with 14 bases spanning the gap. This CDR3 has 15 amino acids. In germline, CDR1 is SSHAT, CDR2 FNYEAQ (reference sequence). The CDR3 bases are TGTGCCAGCAGCGATAACGCGGGCCTCCAAGAGACCCAGTACTTC. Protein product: CASSDNAGLQETQYF.

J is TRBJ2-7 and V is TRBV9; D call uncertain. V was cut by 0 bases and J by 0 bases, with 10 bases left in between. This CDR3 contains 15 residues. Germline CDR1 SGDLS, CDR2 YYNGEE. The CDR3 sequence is CASSVGNSYSYEQYF. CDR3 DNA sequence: TGTGCCAGCAGCGTAGGCAACAGTTACTCCTACGAGCAGTACTTC.

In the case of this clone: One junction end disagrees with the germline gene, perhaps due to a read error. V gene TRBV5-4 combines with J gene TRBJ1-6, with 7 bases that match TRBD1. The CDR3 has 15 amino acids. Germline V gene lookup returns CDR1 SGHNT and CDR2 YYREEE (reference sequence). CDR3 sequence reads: CASSQDGEGASPLHF. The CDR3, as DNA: TGCGCCAGCAGCCAAGATGGAGAGGGGGCTTCACCCCTCCACTTT. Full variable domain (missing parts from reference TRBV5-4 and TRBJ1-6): ETGVTQSPTHLIKTRGQQVTLRCSSQSGHNTVSWYQQALGQGPQFIFQYYREEENGRGNFPPRFSGLQFPNYSSELNVNALELDDSALYLCASSQDGEGASPLHFGNGTRLTVT.

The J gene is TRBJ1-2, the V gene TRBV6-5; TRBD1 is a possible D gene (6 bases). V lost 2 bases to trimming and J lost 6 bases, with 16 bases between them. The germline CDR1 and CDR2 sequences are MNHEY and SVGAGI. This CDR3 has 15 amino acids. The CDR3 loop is CASSYGARGIDGYTF. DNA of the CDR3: TGTGCCAGCAGTTACGGAGCCAGGGGCATAGATGGCTACACCTTC.

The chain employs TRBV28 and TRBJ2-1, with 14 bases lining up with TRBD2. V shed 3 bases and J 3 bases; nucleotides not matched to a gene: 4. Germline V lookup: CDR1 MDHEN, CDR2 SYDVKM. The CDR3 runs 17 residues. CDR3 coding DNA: TGTGCCAGCAGTTTGGGACTAGCGGGAGCCCACTACAATGAGCAGTTCTTC. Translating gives CASSLGLAGAHYNEQFF.

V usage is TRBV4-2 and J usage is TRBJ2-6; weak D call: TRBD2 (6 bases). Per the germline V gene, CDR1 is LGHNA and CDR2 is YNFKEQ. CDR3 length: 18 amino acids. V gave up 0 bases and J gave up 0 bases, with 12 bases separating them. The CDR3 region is CASSQEGGSISGANVLTF. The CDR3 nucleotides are TGTGCCAGCAGCCAAGAGGGAGGATCCATCTCTGGGGCCAACGTCCTGACTTTC.

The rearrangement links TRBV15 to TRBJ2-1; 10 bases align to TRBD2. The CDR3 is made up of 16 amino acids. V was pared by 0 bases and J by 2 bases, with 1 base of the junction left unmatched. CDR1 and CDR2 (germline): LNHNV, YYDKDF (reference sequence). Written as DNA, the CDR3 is TGTGCCACCAGCAGAGAGCTAGCGGGAGCCTACAATGAGCAGTTCTTC. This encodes CATSRELAGAYNEQFF. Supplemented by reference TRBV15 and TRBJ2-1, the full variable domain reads DAMVIQNPRYQVTQFGKPVTLSCSQTLNHNVMYWYQQKSSQAPKLLFHYYDKDFNNEADTPDNFQSRRPNTSFCFLDIRSPGLGDTAMYLCATSRELAGAYNEQFFGPGTRLTVL.

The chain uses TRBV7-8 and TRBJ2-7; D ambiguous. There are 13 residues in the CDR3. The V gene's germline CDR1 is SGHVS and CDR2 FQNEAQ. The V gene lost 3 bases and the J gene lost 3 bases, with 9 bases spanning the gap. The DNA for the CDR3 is TGTGCCAGCAGCTTTGGCGAGAACTACGAGCAGTACTTC. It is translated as CASSFGENYEQYF.

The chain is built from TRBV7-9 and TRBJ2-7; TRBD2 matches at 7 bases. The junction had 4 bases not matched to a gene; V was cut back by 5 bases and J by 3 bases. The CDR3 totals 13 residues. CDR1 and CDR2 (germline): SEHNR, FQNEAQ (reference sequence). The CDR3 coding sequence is TGTGCCAGCAGCCCCACTAGCGTCTACGAGCAGTACTTC. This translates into CASSPTSVYEQYF.

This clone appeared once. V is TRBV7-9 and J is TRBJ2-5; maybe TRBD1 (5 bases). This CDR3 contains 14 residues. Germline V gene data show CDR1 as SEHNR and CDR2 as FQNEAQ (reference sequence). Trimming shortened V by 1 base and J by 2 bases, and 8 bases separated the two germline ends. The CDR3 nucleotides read TGTGCCAGCAGCTTAGTCAACAGGCAAGAGACCCAGTACTTC. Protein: CASSLVNRQETQYF.

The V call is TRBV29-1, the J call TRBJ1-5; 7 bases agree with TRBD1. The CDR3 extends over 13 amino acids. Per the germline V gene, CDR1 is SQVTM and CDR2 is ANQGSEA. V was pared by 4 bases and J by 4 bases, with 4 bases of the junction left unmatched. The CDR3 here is CSVGTGYNQPQHF. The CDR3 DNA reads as TGCAGCGTTGGGACAGGCTATAATCAGCCCCAGCATTTT.

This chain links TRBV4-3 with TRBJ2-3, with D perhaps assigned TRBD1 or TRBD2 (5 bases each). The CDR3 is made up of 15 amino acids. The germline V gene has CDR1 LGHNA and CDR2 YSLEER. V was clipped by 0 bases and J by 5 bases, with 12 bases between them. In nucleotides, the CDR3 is TGCGCCAGCAGCCAAGATGTCAGGGACGGAGATACGCAGTATTTT. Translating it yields CASSQDVRDGDTQYF.

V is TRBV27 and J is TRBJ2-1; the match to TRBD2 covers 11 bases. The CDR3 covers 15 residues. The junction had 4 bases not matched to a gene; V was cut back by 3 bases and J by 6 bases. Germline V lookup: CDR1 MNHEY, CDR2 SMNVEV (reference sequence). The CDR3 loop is CASSLIAGGRNEQFF. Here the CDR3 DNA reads TGTGCCAGCAGTTTGATAGCGGGAGGGCGCAATGAGCAGTTCTTC.